These 19 T cell receptor beta chains were sequenced from one sample in a study of beta chain features in type 1 diabetes. Sequenced material consisted of expressed TCRB transcripts (all of the isolated RNA was reverse transcribed). Profiling relied on immunoSEQ multiplex PCR, and the TCRdb table lists in-frame clones only, not all of them. The sample yields under 300,000 clones, less than 35% seen once. The sample consisted of central memory CD4+ T cells from blood. Every receptor here comes from a man aged 25-45 years in good health.

This clone occurred a few times. This chain joins TRBV6-1 and TRBJ2-3; TRBD2 might be the D (5 bases). The CDR3 sequence is 14 residues long. Per germline, CDR1 MNHNS and CDR2 SASEGT. The V gene lost 7 bases and the J gene lost 2 bases, with 13 bases spanning the gap. This CDR3 reads CASIPRANTDTQYF. Here the CDR3 DNA reads TGTGCCAGCATCCCGCGGGCCAACACAGATACGCAGTATTTT.

The chain couples TRBV6-1 to TRBJ2-3; TRBD2 is a possible D gene (6 bases). The germline V and J ends were trimmed by 7 bases and 1 base, with 12 bases remaining between them. This CDR3 comprises 14 residues. Germline values: CDR1 MNHNS, CDR2 SASEGT. In nucleotides, the CDR3 is TGTGCCAGCAATCTGGGACTCGGCACAGATACGCAGTATTTT. Translated, it gives CASNLGLGTDTQYF.

This clone was detected only a few times. V usage is TRBV30 and J usage is TRBJ2-7, with 7 bases fitting TRBD1. Unmatched junction bases numbered 14, after V lost 8 bases and J lost 7 bases. Per germline, CDR1 GTSNPN and CDR2 SVGIG (reference sequence). The CDR3 covers 13 residues. CDR3 nucleotides: TGTGCCCGGGCAGGTGAGACAGGGCAAGAGCAGTACTTC. It translates to CARAGETGQEQYF.

This clone was picked up many times. The rearrangement uses TRBV7-9 and TRBJ1-1; D unresolved. CDR1 and CDR2 (germline): SEHNR, FQNEAQ (reference sequence). V dropped 3 bases and J dropped 7 bases, with 12 bases sitting between them. The CDR3 runs 13 residues. CDR3 sequence reads: CASSFGQRGEAFF. The CDR3 DNA is TGTGCCAGCAGCTTCGGGCAGCGGGGTGAAGCTTTCTTT. Variable domain in full (rest from reference TRBV7-9 and TRBJ1-1): DTGVSQNPRHKITKRGQNVTFRCDPISEHNRLYWYRQTLGQGPEFLTYFQNEAQLEKSRLLSDRFSAERPKGSFSTLEIQRTEQGDSAMYLCASSFGQRGEAFFGQGTRLTVV.

This clone was seen more than once but under ten times. The chain carries TRBV30 and TRBJ2-7; D tentatively fits TRBD1 or TRBD2 (7 bases each). Trimming removed 8 bases at V and 2 bases at J, with 16 bases between. The CDR3 is made up of 13 amino acids. CDR1 GTSNPN and CDR2 SVGIG come from the germline V gene (reference sequence). The CDR3 loop reads CAGKRGQTYEQYF. The CDR3 DNA follows: TGTGCCGGAAAGCGGGGACAGACCTACGAGCAGTACTTC.

The chain combines TRBV28 with TRBJ2-7; maybe TRBD2 (6 bases). Germline CDR1 MDHEN, CDR2 SYDVKM. Trimming took 2 bases from V and 0 from J, leaving 11 bases between them. CDR3 size: 15 residues. For the CDR3, the DNA is TGTGCCAGCAGTTTAGGCGGGAAGGCCTCCTACGAGCAGTACTTC. Its translation is CASSLGGKASYEQYF.

This clone was detected many times. The genes are TRBV7-6 and TRBJ2-3, with D tentatively TRBD2 (7 bases). Trimming shortened V by 3 bases and J by 6 bases, and 16 bases separated the two germline ends. Germline assignment: CDR1 SGHVS and CDR2 FNYEAQ. There are 15 residues in the CDR3. CDR3 amino acids: CASSFRGGFADTQYF. The CDR3 DNA follows: TGTGCCAGCAGCTTTAGGGGGGGCTTTGCCGATACGCAGTATTTT.

This clone was seen a handful of times. V is TRBV20-1 and J is TRBJ2-7; perhaps TRBD1 as D (6 bases). Germline assignment: CDR1 DFQATT and CDR2 SNEGSKA (reference sequence). With 7 bases removed from V and 2 bases from J, the gap between germline ends came to 6 bases. This CDR3 spans 10 amino acids. The CDR3 DNA sequence: TGCAGTGGACAGGCCTACGAGCAGTACTTC. The encoded protein is CSGQAYEQYF.

Here the CDR3 reads CAWSVRGFSHEQYF. DNA for the CDR3: TGTGCCTGGAGTGTTCGGGGCTTTAGCCACGAGCAGTACTTC. The V and J genes are TRBV30 and TRBJ2-7, with D perhaps assigned TRBD1 or TRBD2 (5 bases each). With 0 bases removed from V and 5 bases from J, the gap between germline ends came to 14 bases. This CDR3 is 14 amino acids long. Germline CDR1 GTSNPN, CDR2 SVGIG (reference sequence).

In nucleotides, the CDR3 is TGTGCCAGCAGCTTAGTACAAAAAGTCTACGAGCAGTACTTC. Its protein is CASSLVQKVYEQYF. V is TRBV11-2 and J is TRBJ2-7; D is unclear. The germline V gene encodes CDR1 SGHAT and CDR2 FQNNGV. Deletions cut 1 base from V and 3 bases from J, with 10 bases between. The CDR3 has 14 amino acids.

This clone has a handful of counts. The chain is built from TRBV4-2 and TRBJ2-4; TRBD1 might be the D (6 bases). V was shortened by 4 bases and J by 0 bases, with 10 bases between the two germline ends. Per germline, CDR1 LGHNA and CDR2 YNFKEQ. This CDR3 spans 15 amino acids. CDR3 sequence reads: CASSLGQLAKNIQYF. CDR3 bases: TGTGCCAGCAGCCTCGGACAGTTAGCCAAAAACATTCAGTACTTC.

The chain recombines TRBV10-3 with TRBJ2-6, with 10 bases aligning to TRBD1. The CDR3 totals 17 residues. Germline V gives CDR1 ENHRY, CDR2 SYGVKD. The trim removed 6 bases at V and 0 bases at J, leaving 5 bases unmatched. The CDR3 sequence is CAISPGTGDSGANVLTF. The CDR3 nucleotides read TGTGCCATCAGCCCCGGGACAGGGGACTCTGGGGCCAACGTCCTGACTTTC.

The CDR3 region is CASRLESEQYF. The CDR3 nucleotides are TGTGCCAGCAGACTAGAAAGCGAGCAGTACTTC. The rearrangement joins TRBV2 to TRBJ2-7; tentative D call: TRBD2 (5 bases). The ends were cut back, 6 bases at V and 6 bases at J, with 9 bases in the middle. The CDR3 sequence is 11 residues long. CDR1 is SNHLY and CDR2 is FYNNEI in the germline V gene.

The chain uses TRBV10-3 and TRBJ1-2; D unresolved. V lost 4 bases, J lost 5 bases, and 8 bases lay in between. Per the germline V gene, CDR1 is ENHRY and CDR2 is SYGVKD. The CDR3 runs to 12 residues. The CDR3 DNA reads as TGTGCCATCAGTGTAGAAGGGTATGGCTACACCTTC. It yields the protein CAISVEGYGYTF.

The DNA for the CDR3 is TGCAGCGTTGGAGGGGGCGAGGGCCGAGAGACCCAGTACTTC. Its protein product is CSVGGGEGRETQYF. The V call is TRBV29-1, the J call TRBJ2-5; 7 nucleotides match TRBD1. The CDR3 extends over 14 amino acids. Germline V CDR1 and CDR2: SQVTM, ANQGSEA. V was pared by 4 bases and J by 4 bases, with 9 bases of the junction left unmatched.

As regards this clone: It may be a read error: a sequence one base away is much more abundant. The chain carries TRBV14 and TRBJ2-3; D uncertain. Trimming left V 2 bases short and J 6 bases short, with 18 bases between. The CDR3 loop spans 16 amino acids. Germline-derived CDR1 and CDR2 are SGHDN and FVKESK. The CDR3 nucleotides read TGTGCCAGCAGCCAATCACTCCGGGCCCGCCCTGATACGCAGTATTTT. Protein: CASSQSLRARPDTQYF.

This chain links TRBV30 with TRBJ2-1; perhaps TRBD2 as D (6 bases). CDR1 is GTSNPN, CDR2 SVGIG, per germline (reference sequence). This CDR3 has 11 residues. The V gene lost 3 bases and the J gene lost 12 bases, with 12 bases spanning the gap. This chain's CDR3 is CAWSFRDSQFF. DNA for the CDR3: TGTGCCTGGAGCTTCCGGGACTCGCAGTTCTTC.

This clone appeared a few times. The J gene is TRBJ2-3, the V gene TRBV29-1, with 8 positions matching TRBD2. CDR3 length: 19 residues. After removal of 1 base from V and 2 bases from J, the junction contained 17 bases not matched to a gene. In germline, CDR1 is SQVTM, CDR2 ANQGSEA. The CDR3 DNA reads as TGCAGCGTTGAAGGCCCCAGGGGCCCAGCGGGGGCGACCACAGATACGCAGTATTTT. It yields the protein CSVEGPRGPAGATTDTQYF.

To note about this clone: Other DNA sequences in this sample translate to the same CDR3. J is TRBJ2-5 and V is TRBV10-3; TRBD2 might be the D (5 bases). The CDR3 runs to 11 residues. CDR1 is ENHRY and CDR2 is SYGVKD in the germline V gene. Trimming took off 8 bases at V and 4 bases at J, with 8 bases between the two ends. CDR3 amino acids: CAIGSGETQYF. The CDR3 nucleotides are TGTGCCATCGGGAGCGGAGAGACCCAGTACTTC.